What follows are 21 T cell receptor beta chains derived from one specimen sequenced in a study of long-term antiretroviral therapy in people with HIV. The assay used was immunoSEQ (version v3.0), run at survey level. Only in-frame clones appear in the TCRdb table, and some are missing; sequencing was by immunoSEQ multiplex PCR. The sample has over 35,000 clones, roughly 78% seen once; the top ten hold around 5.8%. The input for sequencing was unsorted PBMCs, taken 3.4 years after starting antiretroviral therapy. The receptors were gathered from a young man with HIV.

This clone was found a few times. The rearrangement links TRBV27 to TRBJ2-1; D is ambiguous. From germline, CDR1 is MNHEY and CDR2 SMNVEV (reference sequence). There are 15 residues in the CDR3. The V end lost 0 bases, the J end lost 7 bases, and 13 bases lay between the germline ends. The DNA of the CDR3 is TGTGCCAGCAGTTTATCGAGAGTACAGTGGAATGAGCAGTTCTTC. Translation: CASSLSRVQWNEQFF.

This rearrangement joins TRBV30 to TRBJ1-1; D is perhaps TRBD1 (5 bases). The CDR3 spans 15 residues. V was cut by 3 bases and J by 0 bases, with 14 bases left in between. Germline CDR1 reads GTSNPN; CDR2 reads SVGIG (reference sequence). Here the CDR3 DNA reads TGTGCCTGGAGAGGCGCAGGGTTTCTGAACACTGAAGCTTTCTTT. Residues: CAWRGAGFLNTEAFF.

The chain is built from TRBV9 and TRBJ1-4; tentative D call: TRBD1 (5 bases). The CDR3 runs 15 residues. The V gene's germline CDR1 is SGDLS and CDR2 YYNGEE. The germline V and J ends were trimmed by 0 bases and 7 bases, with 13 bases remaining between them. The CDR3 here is CASSVEGRGSEKLFF. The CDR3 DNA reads TGTGCCAGCAGCGTAGAGGGACGGGGTAGTGAAAAACTGTTTTTT.

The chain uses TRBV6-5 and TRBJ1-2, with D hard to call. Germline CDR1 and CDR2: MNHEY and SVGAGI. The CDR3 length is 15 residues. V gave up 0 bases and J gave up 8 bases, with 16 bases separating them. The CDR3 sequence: CASSYSRERSSGYTF. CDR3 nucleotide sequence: TGTGCCAGCAGTTACTCGAGAGAGAGGAGTAGCGGCTACACCTTC.

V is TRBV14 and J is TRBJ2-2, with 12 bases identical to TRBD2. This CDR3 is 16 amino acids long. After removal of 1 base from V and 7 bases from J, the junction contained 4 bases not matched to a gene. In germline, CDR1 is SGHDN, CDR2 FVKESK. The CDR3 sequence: CASSQAGLAGIGELFF. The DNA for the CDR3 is TGTGCCAGCAGCCAAGCAGGACTAGCGGGAATCGGGGAGCTGTTTTTT. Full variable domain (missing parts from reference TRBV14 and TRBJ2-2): EAGVTQFPSHSVIEKGQTVTLRCDPISGHDNLYWYRRVMGKEIKFLLHFVKESKQDESGMPNNRFLAERTGGTYSTLKVQPAELEDSGVYFCASSQAGLAGIGELFFGEGSRLTVL.

The CDR3 DNA reads as TGTGCCAGCAGCTCAGGACAGGCCGGGAGCGCCAAAAACATTCAGTACTTC. This encodes CASSSGQAGSAKNIQYF. The chain couples TRBV7-9 to TRBJ2-4, with D possibly TRBD1 on 7 matching bases. Germline CDR1 and CDR2: SEHNR and FQNEAQ (reference sequence). This CDR3 is built from 17 residues. The ends were cut back, 4 bases at V and 1 base at J, with 17 bases in the middle.

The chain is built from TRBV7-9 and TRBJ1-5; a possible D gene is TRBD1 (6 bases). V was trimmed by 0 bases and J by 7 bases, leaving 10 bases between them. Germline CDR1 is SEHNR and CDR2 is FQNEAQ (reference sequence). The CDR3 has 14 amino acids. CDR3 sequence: CASSLAGQSQPQHF. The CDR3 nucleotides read TGTGCCAGCAGCTTAGCGGGACAATCGCAGCCCCAGCATTTT. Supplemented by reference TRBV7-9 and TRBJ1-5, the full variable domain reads DTGVSQNPRHKITKRGQNVTFRCDPISEHNRLYWYRQTLGQGPEFLTYFQNEAQLEKSRLLSDRFSAERPKGSFSTLEIQRTEQGDSAMYLCASSLAGQSQPQHFGDGTRLSIL.

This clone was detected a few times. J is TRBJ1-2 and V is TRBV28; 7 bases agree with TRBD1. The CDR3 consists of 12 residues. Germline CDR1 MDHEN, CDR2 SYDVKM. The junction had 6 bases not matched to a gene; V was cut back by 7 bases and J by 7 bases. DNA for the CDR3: TGTGCCAGCAAGACAGGGCTCGGTGGCTACACCTTC. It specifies CASKTGLGGYTF.

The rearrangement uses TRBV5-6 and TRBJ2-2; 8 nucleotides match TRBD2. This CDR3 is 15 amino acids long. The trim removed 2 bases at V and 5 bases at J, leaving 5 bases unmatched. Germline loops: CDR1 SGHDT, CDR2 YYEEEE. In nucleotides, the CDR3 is TGTGCCAGCAGCTTCAGCGGGAGAAATACCGGGGAGCTGTTTTTT. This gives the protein CASSFSGRNTGELFF.

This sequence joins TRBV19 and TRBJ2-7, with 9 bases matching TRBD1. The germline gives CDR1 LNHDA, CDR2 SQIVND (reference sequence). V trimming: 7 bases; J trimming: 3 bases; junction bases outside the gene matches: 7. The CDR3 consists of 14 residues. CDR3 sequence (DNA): TGTGCCAGTACTCCAGGACAGGGGATCTACGAGCAGTACTTC. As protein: CASTPGQGIYEQYF.

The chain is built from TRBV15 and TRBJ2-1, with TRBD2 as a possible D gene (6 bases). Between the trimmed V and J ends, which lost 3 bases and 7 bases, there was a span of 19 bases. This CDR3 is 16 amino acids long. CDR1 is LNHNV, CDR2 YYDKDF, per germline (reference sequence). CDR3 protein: CATSSSFYGSYNEQFF. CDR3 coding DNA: TGTGCCACCAGCAGTTCATTCTACGGGAGTTATAATGAGCAGTTCTTC.

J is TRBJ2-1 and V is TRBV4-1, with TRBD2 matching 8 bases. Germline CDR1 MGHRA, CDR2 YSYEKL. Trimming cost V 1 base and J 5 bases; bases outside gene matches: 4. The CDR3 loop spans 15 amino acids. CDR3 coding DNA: TGCGCCAGCAGCCAAGCCGGGACTAGAGACAATGAGCAGTTCTTC. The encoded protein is CASSQAGTRDNEQFF.

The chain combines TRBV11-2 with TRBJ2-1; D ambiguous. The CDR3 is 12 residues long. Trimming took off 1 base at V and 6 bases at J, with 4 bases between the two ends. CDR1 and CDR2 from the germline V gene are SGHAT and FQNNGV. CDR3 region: CASSLVGNEQFF. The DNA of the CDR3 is TGTGCCAGCAGCTTAGTTGGCAATGAGCAGTTCTTC.

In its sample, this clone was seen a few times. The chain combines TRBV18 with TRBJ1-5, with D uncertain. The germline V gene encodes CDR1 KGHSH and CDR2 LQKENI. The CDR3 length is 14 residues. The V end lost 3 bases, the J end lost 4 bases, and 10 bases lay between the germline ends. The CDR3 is CASSPGNTNQPQHF. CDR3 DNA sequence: TGTGCCAGCTCACCTGGCAATACAAATCAGCCCCAGCATTTT.

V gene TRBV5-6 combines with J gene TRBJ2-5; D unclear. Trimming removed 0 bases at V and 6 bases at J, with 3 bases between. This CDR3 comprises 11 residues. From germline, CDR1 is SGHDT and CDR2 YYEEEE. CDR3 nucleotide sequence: TGTGCCAGCAGCTTGGCGAAGACCCAGTACTTC. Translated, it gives CASSLAKTQYF.

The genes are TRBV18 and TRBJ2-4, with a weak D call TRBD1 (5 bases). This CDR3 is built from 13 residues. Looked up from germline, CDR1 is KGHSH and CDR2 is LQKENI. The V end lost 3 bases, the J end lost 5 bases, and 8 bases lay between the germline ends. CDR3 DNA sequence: TGTGCCAGCTCACCCCGACAGCAAAACATTCAGTACTTC. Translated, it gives CASSPRQQNIQYF.

The CDR3 coding sequence is TGTGCCAGCAGCCAACAAGCGGGAGTGAGCACAGATACGCAGTATTTT. Its translation: CASSQQAGVSTDTQYF. The rearrangement joins TRBV7-2 to TRBJ2-3; 8 bases are shared with TRBD2. Unmatched junction bases numbered 7, after V lost 5 bases and J lost 0 bases. The CDR3 runs 16 residues. Germline CDR1 reads SGHTA; CDR2 reads FQGNSA.

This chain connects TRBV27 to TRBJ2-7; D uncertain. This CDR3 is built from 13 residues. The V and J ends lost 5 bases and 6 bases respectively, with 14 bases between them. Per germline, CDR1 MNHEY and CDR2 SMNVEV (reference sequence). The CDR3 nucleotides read TGTGCCAGCAGTCTGGGATCCTCCCTCGAGCAGTACTTC. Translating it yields CASSLGSSLEQYF.

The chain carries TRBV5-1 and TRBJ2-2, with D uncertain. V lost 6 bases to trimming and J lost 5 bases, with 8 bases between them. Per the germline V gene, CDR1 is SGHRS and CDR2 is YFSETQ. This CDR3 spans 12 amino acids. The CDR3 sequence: CASNLATGELFF. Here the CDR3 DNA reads TGCGCCAGCAATCTGGCAACCGGGGAGCTGTTTTTT.

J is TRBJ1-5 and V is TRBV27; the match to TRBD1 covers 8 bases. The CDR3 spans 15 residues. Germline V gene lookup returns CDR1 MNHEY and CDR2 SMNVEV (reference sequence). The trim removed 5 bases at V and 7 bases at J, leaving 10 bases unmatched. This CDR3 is CASSASPGGSQPQHF. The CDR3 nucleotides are TGTGCCAGCAGTGCCTCGCCAGGGGGCAGCCAGCCCCAGCATTTT.

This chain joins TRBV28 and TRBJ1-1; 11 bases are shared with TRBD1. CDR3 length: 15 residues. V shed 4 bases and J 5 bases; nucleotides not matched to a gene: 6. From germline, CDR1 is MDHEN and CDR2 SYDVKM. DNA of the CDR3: TGTGCCAGCAGTTGGACAGGGGGCCGAGGGACTGAAGCTTTCTTT. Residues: CASSWTGGRGTEAFF.